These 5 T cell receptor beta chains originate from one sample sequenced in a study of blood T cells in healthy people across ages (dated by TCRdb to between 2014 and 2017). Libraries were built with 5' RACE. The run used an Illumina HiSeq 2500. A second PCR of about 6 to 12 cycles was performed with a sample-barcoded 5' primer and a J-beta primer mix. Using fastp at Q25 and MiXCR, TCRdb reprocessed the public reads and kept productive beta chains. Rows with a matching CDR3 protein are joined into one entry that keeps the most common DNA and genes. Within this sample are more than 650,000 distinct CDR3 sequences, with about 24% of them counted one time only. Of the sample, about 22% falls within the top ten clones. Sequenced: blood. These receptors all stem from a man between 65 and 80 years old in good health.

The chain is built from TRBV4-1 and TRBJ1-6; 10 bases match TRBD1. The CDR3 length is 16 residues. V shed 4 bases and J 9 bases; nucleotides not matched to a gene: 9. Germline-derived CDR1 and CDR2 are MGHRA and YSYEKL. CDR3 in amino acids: CASSLEGTGVSSPLHF. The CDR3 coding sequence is TGCGCCAGCAGCCTAGAGGGGACAGGGGTAAGTTCACCCCTCCACTTT.

The CDR3 DNA sequence: TGCAGCGGGAAATCGCTAGCGGGAGTGGAGACCCAGTACTTC. Translated: CSGKSLAGVETQYF. V usage is TRBV29-1 and J usage is TRBJ2-5, with 10 positions matching TRBD2. The junction had 10 bases not matched to a gene; V was cut back by 7 bases and J by 5 bases. The CDR3 extends over 14 amino acids. Germline CDR1 SQVTM, CDR2 ANQGSEA.

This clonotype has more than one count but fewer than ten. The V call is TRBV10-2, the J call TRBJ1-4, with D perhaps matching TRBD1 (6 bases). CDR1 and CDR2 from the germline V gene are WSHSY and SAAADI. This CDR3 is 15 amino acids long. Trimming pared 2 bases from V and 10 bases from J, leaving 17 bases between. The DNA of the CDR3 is TGCGCCAGCAGTGAGCCGGACAGTCCCAGGGGAAAACTGTTTTTT. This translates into CASSEPDSPRGKLFF.

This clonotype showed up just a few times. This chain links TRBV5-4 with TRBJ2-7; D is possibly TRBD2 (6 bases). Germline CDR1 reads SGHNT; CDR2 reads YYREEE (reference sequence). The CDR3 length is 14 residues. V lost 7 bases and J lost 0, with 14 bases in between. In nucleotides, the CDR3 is TGTGCCAGCCGCCGGGACTCAAACTCCTACGAGCAGTACTTC. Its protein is CASRRDSNSYEQYF.

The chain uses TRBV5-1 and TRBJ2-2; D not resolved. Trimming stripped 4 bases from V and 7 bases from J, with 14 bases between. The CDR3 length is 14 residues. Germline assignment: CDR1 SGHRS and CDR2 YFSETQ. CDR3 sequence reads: CASSPLGPDGELFF. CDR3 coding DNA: TGCGCCAGCAGCCCGTTGGGCCCGGACGGGGAGCTGTTTTTT.